The sequence of this TCR beta chain was determined in a study of early stage breast cancer tumors. Study summary: About 80% of the 16 invasive tumors were ER+, PR+ and HER2-.

A single count supports this clone. Antigen unknown. Unmatched junction bases numbered 14, after V lost 4 bases and J lost 0 bases. Germline-derived CDR1 and CDR2 are SGHRS and YFSETQ. The length of the CDR3 is 19 residues. Sufficient DNA from normal breast often required about 85-330 mg tissue. Study-wide results and limits: Tumor and normal breast were distinguished via blood comparison in about 90% of the 16 patients.

Here immunoSEQ multiplex PCR was the method, and the copy in TCRdb shows in-frame clones only, minus some. The table records about 15,000 clones, less than 85% of them present only once. The chain is built from TRBV5-1 and TRBJ1-1; 11 nucleotides match TRBD1. The TCR sequence derives from a person between 30 and 45 years old with breast cancer. The sample consisted of normal breast tissue next to the tumor. In nucleotides, the CDR3 is TGCGCCAGCAGCCCCGGGACAGGGGGAGCCATGACCTTGAACACTGAAGCTTTCTTT. Translated: CASSPGTGGAMTLNTEAFF.